This T cell receptor (beta chain) was captured in a study of T cells after yellow fever vaccination. Germline CDR1 LGHNA, CDR2 YNFKEQ. V lost 0 bases and J lost 4, with 11 bases in between. CDR3 length equals 15 residues. From the 5' RACE reads, TCRdb called clonotypes with MiXCR, one entry per CDR3 protein. The table lists roughly 68,000 distinct CDR3 sequences, approximately 7% of them singletons. In this sample, this clonotype turned up many times. This TCR was sampled from a young man who received the YFV17D yellow fever vaccine. Sample: CD8+ T cells sorted from PBMCs, taken about 49 days after the first yellow fever vaccination. V gene TRBV4-2 combines with J gene TRBJ2-3, with TRBD1 as a possible D gene (5 bases). Here the CDR3 reads CASSQDRAGSDTQYF. The DNA of the CDR3 is TGTGCCAGCAGCCAAGATCGGGCAGGGTCAGATACGCAGTATTTT.